The 17 T cell receptor beta chains below were found in one sample sequenced in a study of blood T cells in healthy people across ages. With a J-beta primer mix and a sample-barcoded 5' primer, a second PCR ran roughly 6 to 11 cycles. Via MiXCR, TCRdb re-called the 5' RACE reads, giving one row per CDR3 protein. The sample records approximately 320,000 distinct CDR3 sequences, 25% to 30% being singletons. The sample comprised blood. These receptors were obtained from a woman in her seventies in good health.

The chain couples TRBV7-2 to TRBJ2-5, with TRBD2 matching over 7 bases. The CDR3 covers 14 residues. V was clipped by 2 bases and J by 0 bases; unmatched bases: 0. CDR1 and CDR2 (germline): SGHTA, FQGNSA. Here the CDR3 reads CASSLRGDQETQYF. The CDR3 DNA follows: TGTGCCAGCAGCTTACGGGGGGACCAAGAGACCCAGTACTTC.

This clonotype occurred a few times. The chain joins TRBV2 to TRBJ2-5; D ambiguous. The CDR3 spans 13 residues. CDR1 and CDR2 from the germline V gene are SNHLY and FYNNEI. Trimming took 8 bases from V and 1 from J, leaving 11 bases between them. In DNA, the CDR3 is TGTGCCAGCTACAAGAGCCCCCAAGAGACCCAGTACTTC. Its translation is CASYKSPQETQYF. Together with reference TRBV2 and TRBJ2-5, the CDR3 gives the full variable domain: EPEVTQTPSHQVTQMGQEVILRCVPISNHLYFYWYRQILGQKVEFLVSFYNNEISEKSEIFDDQFSVERPDGSNFTLKIRSTKLEDSAMYFCASYKSPQETQYFGPGTRLLVL.

The chain links TRBV9 to TRBJ2-3, with 10 bases lining up with TRBD2. J lost 5 bases, V lost 0 bases, and 6 bases had no gene match. The CDR3 sequence is 16 residues long. Germline CDR1 and CDR2: SGDLS and YYNGEE. The chain's CDR3 is CASSVAGASGGDTQYF. CDR3 nucleotides: TGTGCCAGCAGCGTAGCCGGGGCTAGCGGGGGAGATACGCAGTATTTT.

This clonotype was detected a few times. The J gene is TRBJ2-2, the V gene TRBV6-6, with D maybe TRBD1 (5 bases). V gave up 5 bases and J gave up 8 bases, with 15 bases separating them. From germline, CDR1 is MNHNY and CDR2 SVGAGI (reference sequence). The CDR3 consists of 14 residues. The CDR3 DNA reads as TGTGCCAGCAGTCCGCAGGGTGCCGATGGGGAGCTGTTTTTT. This codes for CASSPQGADGELFF.

This clonotype appeared a few times. The CDR3 DNA reads TGTGCCAGCAGCTTGGGGACAGGGACTGGTTCACCCCTCCACTTT. Protein sequence: CASSLGTGTGSPLHF. The V gene is TRBV7-2, the J gene TRBJ1-6; TRBD1 matches 9 bases. V lost 3 bases, J lost 9 bases, and 6 bases stayed unmatched. The CDR3 extends over 15 amino acids. CDR1 and CDR2 from the germline V gene are SGHTA and FQGNSA.

There are a few counts of this clonotype. The chain recombines TRBV29-1 with TRBJ1-2, with 7 bases matching TRBD1. Trimming cost V 1 base and J 3 bases; bases outside gene matches: 23. Germline-derived CDR1 and CDR2 are SQVTM and ANQGSEA. The CDR3 is 20 amino acids. The CDR3 region has the DNA TGCAGCGTTGAAGCCATCCTGAGTGGAGACAGGGTGGGTCCCTACTATGGCTACACCTTC. Amino acids: CSVEAILSGDRVGPYYGYTF.

J is TRBJ2-5 and V is TRBV12-3 or TRBV12-4; TRBD1 matches at 8 bases. The better agreement between TRBJ2-1 and the DNA end casts doubt on the J call. The CDR3 sequence is 15 residues long. In DNA form, the CDR3 reads TGTGCCAGCAGTCAACAGGGGGTTACCTACAATGAGCAGTTCTTC. Translated: CASSQQGVTYNEQFF.

The V call is TRBV6-5, the J call TRBJ2-5; 9 bases line up with TRBD1. The better agreement between TRBJ2-7 and the DNA end casts doubt on the J call. There are 14 residues in the CDR3. Germline values: CDR1 MNHEY, CDR2 SVGAGI. The CDR3 here is CASSRTGTGNEQYF. The CDR3 DNA sequence: TGTGCCAGCAGTCGCACCGGGACAGGGAACGAGCAGTACTTC.

This chain links TRBV4-2 with TRBJ1-5; TRBD1 is a possible D gene (6 bases). The CDR3 is made up of 16 amino acids. V was clipped by 1 base and J by 2 bases, with 12 bases between them. Germline loops: CDR1 LGHNA, CDR2 YNFKEQ. The CDR3 region is CASSQARGDRNQPQHF. The CDR3 region has the DNA TGTGCCAGCAGCCAAGCCAGGGGCGACCGCAATCAGCCCCAGCATTTT.

This sequence joins TRBV4-1 and TRBJ2-1; the D gene is possibly TRBD2 (5 bases). Trimming pared 0 bases from V and 10 bases from J, leaving 16 bases between. The CDR3 contains 15 residues. Per germline, CDR1 MGHRA and CDR2 YSYEKL. In DNA, the CDR3 is TGCGCCAGCAGCCAAGATAGTATCGGGATTCAGGAGCAGTTCTTC. It yields the protein CASSQDSIGIQEQFF.

Note on this clonotype: One end of the junction is discordant with germline, which a read error may explain. The rearrangement uses TRBV14 and TRBJ2-7; D possibly corresponds to TRBD2 (5 bases). CDR1 is SGHDN, CDR2 FVKESK, per germline. CDR3 length equals 15 residues. CDR3 in DNA: TGTGCCAGCAGTCAAGATGGTTCCGGGACCTACGAGCAGTACTTC. Translating it yields CASSQDGSGTYEQYF.

With regard to this clonotype: Since a much larger clone is just one base distant, this may be a read error. V gene TRBV6-5 combines with J gene TRBJ2-5; tentatively, D is TRBD2 (6 bases). Germline values: CDR1 MNHEY, CDR2 SVGAGI. This CDR3 comprises 14 residues. Deletions cut 5 bases from V and 1 base from J, with 11 bases between. Here the CDR3 DNA reads TGTGCCAGCAGTACAATTAGCGGCCAAGAGACCCAGTACTTC. Translated: CASSTISGQETQYF.

The V and J genes are TRBV4-1 and TRBJ2-1; 8 bases map to TRBD2. The CDR3 totals 18 residues. The V gene end was trimmed by 0 bases and the J gene end by 0 bases; junction bases not matched to a gene: 7. Germline V gene sequence: CDR1 MGHRA, CDR2 YSYEKL. CDR3 residues: CASSQEASGSSSYNEQFF. In DNA form, the CDR3 reads TGCGCCAGCAGCCAAGAAGCCAGCGGGAGTTCCTCCTACAATGAGCAGTTCTTC.

This clonotype was seen more than once but under ten times. The chain combines TRBV5-5 with TRBJ2-5; maybe TRBD2 (5 bases). Trimming removed 0 bases from V and 5 bases from J, with 14 bases in between. The CDR3 runs 15 residues. CDR1 is SGHKS, CDR2 YYEKEE, per germline (reference sequence). The CDR3 sequence: CASSLVTGGVETQYF. Written as DNA, the CDR3 is TGTGCCAGCAGCTTGGTAACCGGAGGAGTGGAGACCCAGTACTTC.

This chain connects TRBV5-1 to TRBJ2-5; TRBD2 might be the D (6 bases). The CDR3 runs 15 residues. Germline V CDR1 and CDR2: SGHRS, YFSETQ. Between the trimmed V and J ends, which lost 0 bases and 5 bases, there was a span of 14 bases. CDR3 sequence reads: CASSLAFGSGETQYF. Here the CDR3 DNA reads TGCGCCAGCAGCTTGGCCTTCGGCAGCGGGGAGACCCAGTACTTC.

V and J are TRBV7-2 and TRBJ2-1; 8 nucleotides match TRBD2. This CDR3 region has 16 residues. Germline CDR1 reads SGHTA; CDR2 reads FQGNSA. After removal of 5 bases from V and 4 bases from J, the junction contained 10 bases not matched to a gene. CDR3 amino acids: CASSPQVGGGYNEQFF. Here the CDR3 DNA reads TGTGCCAGCAGCCCACAGGTCGGGGGGGGTTACAATGAGCAGTTCTTC.

This clonotype was detected ten times or more. The gene calls are TRBV5-1 and TRBJ2-7; D possibly corresponds to TRBD2 (6 bases). Trimming left V 7 bases short and J 5 bases short, with 16 bases between. The CDR3 loop spans 13 amino acids. Germline values: CDR1 SGHRS, CDR2 YFSETQ. DNA of the CDR3: TGCGCCAGCGCGCGTCTGGGGGGTCACGAGCAGTACTTC. It encodes CASARLGGHEQYF.